One and the same sample provided the 27 T cell receptor beta chains below, sequenced in a study of blood T cell repertoires in COVID-19. TCRdb keeps only in-frame clones here, not all; method: immunoSEQ multiplex PCR. Of about 210,000 clones detected, 70% to 90% appear once; the ten largest clones hold 6.5% to 9%. Sequenced input: peripheral blood. These TCRs come from a woman aged 45-60 years with active or convalescent COVID-19.

This clone came up once. The J gene is TRBJ1-2, the V gene TRBV4-1; tentative D call: TRBD1 (6 bases). From germline, CDR1 is MGHRA and CDR2 YSYEKL. The ends were cut back, 6 bases at V and 4 bases at J, with 12 bases in the middle. CDR3 length: 13 amino acids. The CDR3 DNA reads as TGCGCCAGCAGTCGAGGGACAACCTATGGCTACACCTTC. Its protein is CASSRGTTYGYTF.

CDR3 amino acids: CASSLQGSETQYF. CDR3 DNA: TGCGCCAGCAGCCTCCAGGGATCGGAGACCCAGTACTTC. The chain links TRBV5-1 to TRBJ2-5; tentatively, D is TRBD1 (5 bases). The CDR3 loop spans 13 amino acids. CDR1 and CDR2 from the germline V gene are SGHRS and YFSETQ. V was clipped by 4 bases and J by 5 bases, with 12 bases between them. Full variable domain (outside the CDR3, taken from reference TRBV5-1 and TRBJ2-5): KAGVTQTPRYLIKTRGQQVTLSCSPISGHRSVSWYQQTPGQGLQFLFEYFSETQRNKGNFPGRFSGRQFSNSRSEMNVSTLELGDSALYLCASSLQGSETQYFGPGTRLLVL.

This rearrangement joins TRBV27 to TRBJ1-1, with 8 bases matching TRBD1. Looked up from germline, CDR1 is MNHEY and CDR2 is SMNVEV (reference sequence). This CDR3 has 14 residues. The trim removed 3 bases at V and 11 bases at J, leaving 11 bases unmatched. DNA for the CDR3: TGTGCCAGCAGTTTCCCGGGACAGGTTTCGGAGGCTTTCTTT. It translates to CASSFPGQVSEAFF.

The V call is TRBV5-1, the J call TRBJ2-1; D uncertain. The germline V gene encodes CDR1 SGHRS and CDR2 YFSETQ. V lost 5 bases and J 5 bases, leaving 14 bases between the germline ends. This CDR3 has 14 amino acids. The CDR3 is CASREANYHNEQFF. In nucleotides, the CDR3 is TGCGCCAGCAGAGAAGCGAATTACCACAATGAGCAGTTCTTC.

The V and J genes are TRBV18 and TRBJ1-6; D gene ambiguous. V was shortened by 5 bases and J by 9 bases, with 14 bases between the two germline ends. There are 14 residues in the CDR3. Germline CDR1 is KGHSH and CDR2 is LQKENI. The CDR3 coding sequence is TGTGCCAGCTCAGCGACTAAACCAGGTTCACCCCTCCACTTT. Amino acids: CASSATKPGSPLHF. Based on the CDR3 plus reference TRBV18 and TRBJ1-6, the full variable domain is NAGVMQNPRHLVRRRGQEARLRCSPMKGHSHVYWYRQLPEEGLKFMVYLQKENIIDESGMPKERFSAEFPKEGPSILRIQQVVRGDSAAYFCASSATKPGSPLHFGNGTRLTVT.

The rearrangement links TRBV5-1 to TRBJ2-1; D might be TRBD1 (9 bases). The CDR3 length is 15 residues. Germline CDR1 and CDR2: SGHRS and YFSETQ. V lost 4 bases and J 6 bases, leaving 17 bases between the germline ends. The CDR3 reads CASSPGGGQGNEQFF. Written as DNA, the CDR3 is TGCGCCAGCAGCCCGGGAGGGGGACAGGGCAATGAGCAGTTCTTC.

This rearrangement joins TRBV18 to TRBJ2-1; weak D call: TRBD2 (5 bases). Trimming took 3 bases from V and 8 from J, leaving 17 bases between them. The CDR3 loop spans 15 amino acids. Per the germline V gene, CDR1 is KGHSH and CDR2 is LQKENI. DNA for the CDR3: TGTGCCAGCTCACCCATGTCGGGGAATCGTGATGAGCAGTTCTTC. Its protein product is CASSPMSGNRDEQFF.

This chain's CDR3 is CASRESSAEQFF. The DNA of the CDR3 is TGTGCCAGCAGGGAAAGTAGCGCTGAGCAGTTCTTC. The chain combines TRBV2 with TRBJ2-1; tentative D call: TRBD2 (5 bases). Germline-derived CDR1 and CDR2 are SNHLY and FYNNEI. This CDR3 has 12 residues. Trimming removed 6 bases from V and 9 bases from J, with 12 bases in between.

The chain recombines TRBV3-1 (or the pseudogene TRBV3-2) with TRBJ2-1; 8 positions match TRBD2. Germline CDR1 LGHDT, CDR2 YNNKEL (reference sequence). With V trimmed by 2 bases and J by 5 bases, 2 bases remained unmatched. This CDR3 is built from 14 residues. This CDR3 reads CASSQSGGHNEQFF. The CDR3 coding sequence is TGTGCCAGCAGCCAAAGCGGGGGACACAATGAGCAGTTCTTC.

This chain links TRBV6-5 with TRBJ1-6; TRBD1 aligns across 8 bases. The V gene end was trimmed by 2 bases and the J gene end by 8 bases; junction bases not matched to a gene: 8. This CDR3 spans 16 amino acids. Germline V gene lookup returns CDR1 MNHEY and CDR2 SVGAGI. As DNA, the CDR3 is TGTGCCAGCAGTTACGAGGGTGGACAGGGATATTCACCCCTCCACTTT. Translating gives CASSYEGGQGYSPLHF.

This chain links TRBV15 with TRBJ1-5, with a weak D call TRBD1 (5 bases). Germline loops: CDR1 LNHNV, CDR2 YYDKDF (reference sequence). This CDR3 has 16 residues. Trimming stripped 5 bases from V and 6 bases from J, with 20 bases between. The CDR3 region is CATSRRGAGDGQPQHF. As DNA, the CDR3 is TGTGCCACCAGCCGAAGGGGAGCGGGGGATGGTCAGCCCCAGCATTTT.

J is TRBJ1-3 and V is TRBV21-1; the table's TRBD1 call for D was not verified on the DNA. TRBV21-1 is shown as a pseudogene. This CDR3 has 18 amino acids. DNA for the CDR3: TGTGCCAGCAGTACCCAAACCGGGACAGACACCGATCGAAACACCATATATTTT. It translates to CASSTQTGTDTDRNTIYF.

This sequence joins TRBV27 and TRBJ1-1, with D tentatively TRBD1 (6 bases). Germline CDR1 is MNHEY and CDR2 is SMNVEV (reference sequence). The CDR3 runs 15 residues. Trimming shortened V by 5 bases and J by 5 bases, and 18 bases separated the two germline ends. In nucleotides, the CDR3 is TGTGCCAGCAGTCCACTGCCGGGGGGGCCAACTGAAGCTTTCTTT. It yields the protein CASSPLPGGPTEAFF.

This chain connects TRBV18 to TRBJ2-1, with 7 bases lining up with TRBD2. Germline assignment: CDR1 KGHSH and CDR2 LQKENI. V lost 1 base and J lost 6; bases outside the gene matches: 3. There are 14 residues in the CDR3. The CDR3 DNA reads as TGTGCCAGCTCACCACGGACTAGTCTCAATGAGCAGTTCTTC. It translates to CASSPRTSLNEQFF.

This clone was found a few times. The V gene is TRBV19, the J gene TRBJ2-4; tentative D call: TRBD2 (6 bases). Germline loops: CDR1 LNHDA, CDR2 SQIVND (reference sequence). The germline V and J ends were trimmed by 5 bases and 3 bases, with 8 bases remaining between them. CDR3 length: 13 amino acids. CDR3 residues: CASSRESKNIQYF. CDR3 in DNA: TGTGCCAGTAGTCGGGAGAGCAAAAACATTCAGTACTTC. Based on the CDR3 plus reference TRBV19 and TRBJ2-4, the full variable domain is DGGITQSPKYLFRKEGQNVTLSCEQNLNHDAMYWYRQDPGQGLRLIYYSQIVNDFQKGDIAEGYSVSREKKESFPLTVTSAQKNPTAFYLCASSRESKNIQYFGAGTRLSVL.

V gene TRBV27 combines with J gene TRBJ1-2; 7 nucleotides agree with TRBD1. The CDR3 length is 17 residues. Per germline, CDR1 MNHEY and CDR2 SMNVEV (reference sequence). Trimming cost V 0 bases and J 4 bases; bases outside gene matches: 11. The CDR3 reads CASSLSWDSSRLYGYTF. The CDR3, as DNA: TGTGCCAGCAGTTTATCGTGGGACAGCAGTCGGCTCTATGGCTACACCTTC.

The chain uses TRBV6-5 and TRBJ1-3; D ambiguous. The CDR3 extends over 14 amino acids. Trimming stripped 6 bases from V and 4 bases from J, with 13 bases between. Germline values: CDR1 MNHEY, CDR2 SVGAGI. The CDR3 DNA sequence: TGTGCCAGCAGCCCCTCGGGTTCCGGAAACACCATATATTTT. Its translation: CASSPSGSGNTIYF.

The DNA of the CDR3 is TGTGCCAGCAGTTACCCCGGTAGCGGGGCCCACGAGCAGTACGTC. It encodes CASSYPGSGAHEQYV. The V and J genes are TRBV6-2 or TRBV6-3 and TRBJ2-7; 8 bases line up with TRBD2. Germline V CDR1 and CDR2: MNHEY, SVGEGT. J gave up 5 bases and V 2 bases, and 8 bases lay outside the gene matches. CDR3 length: 15 residues.

The rearrangement uses TRBV6-5 and TRBJ1-2, with D uncertain. There are 14 residues in the CDR3. V lost 7 bases to trimming and J lost 3 bases, with 15 bases between them. Germline V gene lookup returns CDR1 MNHEY and CDR2 SVGAGI. The CDR3 reads CASTVVTGYYGYTF. The CDR3 DNA follows: TGTGCCAGCACCGTGGTTACCGGGTACTATGGCTACACCTTC.

The genes are TRBV2 and TRBJ2-5; TRBD2 agrees at 7 bases. This CDR3 comprises 14 residues. CDR1 and CDR2 (germline): SNHLY, FYNNEI. Trimming cost V 6 bases and J 3 bases; bases outside gene matches: 7. CDR3 bases: TGTGCCAGCAGAATCACCGGGACTAAAGAGACCCAGTACTTC. The encoded protein is CASRITGTKETQYF.

The chain employs TRBV2 and TRBJ1-3; weak D call: TRBD1 (5 bases). V lost 6 bases to trimming and J lost 2 bases, with 14 bases between them. This CDR3 contains 15 residues. Germline values: CDR1 SNHLY, CDR2 FYNNEI. CDR3 nucleotides: TGTGCCAGCAGGGGGGAGGGACTTGCTGGAAACACCATATATTTT. Its translation is CASRGEGLAGNTIYF.

This chain connects TRBV28 to TRBJ1-1, with a possible D match to TRBD1 (6 bases). This CDR3 is built from 13 residues. CDR1 and CDR2 (germline): MDHEN, SYDVKM. Trimming removed 5 bases at V and 1 base at J, with 8 bases between. CDR3 in DNA: TGTGCCAGCAGTGACAGGCCGAACACTGAAGCTTTCTTT. Protein: CASSDRPNTEAFF.

CDR3 sequence: CASSEVGTGTDQPQHF. CDR3 bases: TGTGCCAGCAGTGAAGTAGGGACAGGGACCGATCAGCCCCAGCATTTT. The V call is TRBV2, the J call TRBJ1-5; 9 bases are a match to TRBD1. The V segment lost 1 base and the J segment 5 bases; nucleotides outside the gene matches: 6. This CDR3 region has 16 residues. Germline V gene data show CDR1 as SNHLY and CDR2 as FYNNEI.

About this clone: Different DNA sequences within this sample yield the same CDR3. The gene calls are TRBV6-5 and TRBJ2-3; TRBD2 aligns across 7 bases. Germline CDR1 is MNHEY and CDR2 is SVGAGI. V dropped 6 bases and J dropped 3; count of bases not matched to a gene: 0. The CDR3 runs 12 residues. The chain's CDR3 is CASRRGTDTQYF. The CDR3 coding sequence is TGTGCCAGCAGGCGGGGGACAGATACGCAGTATTTT.

The rearrangement joins TRBV28 to TRBJ2-3, with TRBD2 matching 8 bases. CDR1 and CDR2 (germline): MDHEN, SYDVKM. Losses at the gene ends were 5 bases for V and 2 bases for J; bases not matched to a gene: 12. The CDR3 has 17 amino acids. The CDR3, as DNA: TGTGCCAGCAGTCCCCCTTCTGCGGGGGGCCCCACAGATACGCAGTATTTT. Encoded protein: CASSPPSAGGPTDTQYF.

This clone has a handful of counts. The CDR3 region is CASSLTSGVYNEQFF. CDR3 bases: TGTGCCAGCAGCCTGACTAGCGGGGTCTACAATGAGCAGTTCTTC. V is TRBV14 and J is TRBJ2-1; 11 positions agree with TRBD2. Unmatched junction bases numbered 2, after V lost 4 bases and J lost 3 bases. The V gene's germline CDR1 is SGHDN and CDR2 FVKESK. The CDR3 consists of 15 residues.

V is TRBV4-1 and J is TRBJ2-2; 10 bases agree with TRBD2. CDR1 is MGHRA, CDR2 YSYEKL, per germline. Trimming took 2 bases from V and 5 from J; bases not matched to a gene: 5. This CDR3 has 16 amino acids. CDR3 loop: CASSQRLAGVTGELFF. DNA for the CDR3: TGCGCCAGCAGCCAACGTCTAGCGGGAGTGACCGGGGAGCTGTTTTTT.